Reported below is one TCR beta chain. Antigen: not known. This entry comes from a study of cytomegalovirus exposure and HLA in healthy donors. The wider study: Of approximately 400 genotyped donors, roughly 86% clustered with self-reported Caucasian donors. Whole-study results and caveats: An analysis that was carried out later associated 15,000 to 20,000 TCR beta sequences with HLA alleles at 0.05 false discovery rate. The productive fraction for most TCR beta V segments was about 90% or about 30% in an earlier analysis.

Trimming took 6 bases from V and 6 from J; bases not matched to a gene: 9. Germline CDR1 is MDHEN and CDR2 is SYDVKM. This CDR3 has 15 residues. Vbeta (60) and Jbeta (13) primers were used in the PCR. Profiling relied on immunoSEQ multiplex PCR, and the TCRdb table lists in-frame clones only, not all of them. Its table lists 170,000 or so clones. Material: PBMCs. The chain uses TRBV28 and TRBJ1-5, with 9 nucleotides matching TRBD1. The sequence was obtained from a man aged 30-40 years in good health and CMV-seronegative. CDR3: CASRSYRGRVQPQHF. The CDR3 DNA sequence: TGTGCCAGCAGATCTTACAGGGGGCGTGTTCAGCCCCAGCATTTT.